Listed here are 27 T cell receptor beta chains from one sample, sequenced in a study of monozygotic twins with inflammatory bowel disease. TCRdb reworked the 5' RACE reads into one entry per CDR3 protein, no DNA. This sample's table has some 200,000 distinct CDR3 sequences. Specimen: blood. The source of these receptors is a human donor with ulcerative colitis or Crohn's disease, or a healthy co-twin of an affected twin (not recorded which).

This chain links TRBV6-1 with TRBJ2-5; lacking DNA, the TRBD1 call made by TCRdb goes unchecked. Per the germline V gene, CDR1 is MNHNS and CDR2 is SASEGT. CDR3 size: 13 residues. The CDR3 sequence is CASSTGAPETQYF.

This chain uses TRBV5-1 with TRBJ1-2; TCRdb's D call, TRBD1, is unchecked because there is no DNA. The CDR3 totals 16 residues. Germline V lookup: CDR1 SGHRS, CDR2 YFSETQ. This CDR3 is CASSVPTGTANYGYTF. The full variable domain, its missing parts supplied by reference TRBV5-1 and TRBJ1-2, is KAGVTQTPRYLIKTRGQQVTLSCSPISGHRSVSWYQQTPGQGLQFLFEYFSETQRNKGNFPGRFSGRQFSNSRSEMNVSTLELGDSALYLCASSVPTGTANYGYTFGSGTRLTVV.

The chain is built from TRBV5-5 and TRBJ1-1. The germline gives CDR1 SGHKS, CDR2 YYEKEE (reference sequence). The CDR3 covers 12 residues. Here the CDR3 reads CASSLAEPEAFF.

The chain couples TRBV18 to TRBJ2-3; checking the TCRdb D call of TRBD2 is not possible without DNA. The CDR3 spans 14 residues. The germline V gene encodes CDR1 KGHSH and CDR2 LQKENI. The CDR3 loop reads CASSPSGITDTQYF.

The J gene is TRBJ1-3, the V gene TRBV12-3 or TRBV12-4. This CDR3 comprises 18 residues. This chain's CDR3 is CASAPSPFYQSSGNTIYF.

The V gene is TRBV5-8, the J gene TRBJ2-2; without DNA, the TCRdb call of TRBD1 cannot be checked. The length of the CDR3 is 16 residues. Germline CDR1 SGHTS, CDR2 YDEGEE. CDR3 loop: CASSLEGGWNTGELFF.

This chain connects TRBV19 to TRBJ1-1. Per the germline V gene, CDR1 is LNHDA and CDR2 is SQIVND (reference sequence). The CDR3 has 14 residues. The CDR3 sequence is CASSIDPIGPEAFF.

V usage is TRBV6-5 and J usage is TRBJ1-5. The CDR3 has 17 residues. CDR1 MNHEY and CDR2 SVGAGI come from the germline V gene. CDR3 in amino acids: CASSYSWIAYVDQPQHF.

The J gene is TRBJ1-5, the V gene TRBV18. Germline CDR1 is KGHSH and CDR2 is LQKENI. There are 14 residues in the CDR3. CDR3: CASSLTGGKQPQHF.

The rearrangement links TRBV2 to TRBJ2-1; the D gene TCRdb calls, TRBD2, cannot be checked with no DNA. Germline lookup yields CDR1 SNHLY and CDR2 FYNNEI. CDR3 length equals 14 residues. CDR3: CASSVSGYRSEQFF. Full variable domain (rest looked up from reference TRBV2 and TRBJ2-1): EPEVTQTPSHQVTQMGQEVILRCVPISNHLYFYWYRQILGQKVEFLVSFYNNEISEKSEIFDDQFSVERPDGSNFTLKIRSTKLEDSAMYFCASSVSGYRSEQFFGPGTRLTVL.

The chain recombines TRBV11-2 with TRBJ2-4; TCRdb names TRBD2, which stays unverified in the absence of DNA. The germline V gene has CDR1 SGHAT and CDR2 FQNNGV. CDR3 length: 18 amino acids. CDR3 residues: CASSLGRRGPVAKNIQYF.

This chain joins TRBV12-3 or TRBV12-4 and TRBJ2-7; lacking DNA, the TRBD1 call made by TCRdb goes unchecked. CDR3 length: 14 residues. The chain's CDR3 is CASSKSGGSYEQYF.

The chain employs TRBV14 and TRBJ1-2; the TCRdb call, TRBD1, lacks DNA for checking. CDR1 SGHDN and CDR2 FVKESK come from the germline V gene. The CDR3 spans 13 residues. The CDR3 reads CASSPDRGYGYTF.

The CDR3 loop is CASSFGSGGGSDTQYF. The chain has TRBV7-8 and TRBJ2-3; the D call of TRBD1 rests on TCRdb alone, since no DNA is present to check it. Germline V gene lookup returns CDR1 SGHVS and CDR2 FQNEAQ. This CDR3 has 16 amino acids.

The chain combines TRBV7-2 with TRBJ1-1. The CDR3 has 14 residues. In germline, CDR1 is SGHTA, CDR2 FQGNSA. The CDR3 protein is CASSLWVRDTEAFF.

The chain has TRBV12-3 or TRBV12-4 and TRBJ2-3. CDR3 size: 15 residues. The CDR3 protein is CASSYGVISTDTQYF.

The chain is built from TRBV7-2 and TRBJ2-1. Germline-derived CDR1 and CDR2 are SGHTA and FQGNSA. The length of the CDR3 is 14 residues. The CDR3 region is CASSPYGAHNEQFF.

The chain couples TRBV11-3 to TRBJ2-1; TCRdb's D call of TRBD2 is untestable without DNA. Germline V CDR1 and CDR2: SGHNT, YENEEA. The CDR3 has 17 amino acids. CDR3: CASSLAASGTPQSEQFF.

This chain links TRBV4-1 with TRBJ2-7. This CDR3 spans 13 amino acids. Germline lookup yields CDR1 MGHRA and CDR2 YSYEKL. The CDR3 spells CASSQGTGYEQYF.

The rearrangement uses TRBV7-8 and TRBJ1-4; TCRdb designates TRBD1, a call that cannot be tested without DNA. The germline CDR1 and CDR2 sequences are SGHVS and FQNEAQ. The CDR3 extends over 15 amino acids. CDR3 in amino acids: CASSLRETGREKLFF.

The V call is TRBV5-1, the J call TRBJ2-2; with no DNA, the TCRdb D assignment of TRBD1 cannot be verified. CDR1 and CDR2 (germline): SGHRS, YFSETQ. This CDR3 has 15 amino acids. The CDR3 spells CASKPWTGGTGELFF.

The genes are TRBV5-1 and TRBJ2-7. The CDR3 consists of 16 residues. Germline V lookup: CDR1 SGHRS, CDR2 YFSETQ. The CDR3 region is CASSLDGQGRSYEQYF. Complete variable domain (other parts from reference TRBV5-1 and TRBJ2-7): KAGVTQTPRYLIKTRGQQVTLSCSPISGHRSVSWYQQTPGQGLQFLFEYFSETQRNKGNFPGRFSGRQFSNSRSEMNVSTLELGDSALYLCASSLDGQGRSYEQYFGPGTRLTVT.

The chain combines TRBV7-2 with TRBJ1-1. CDR1 SGHTA and CDR2 FQGNSA come from the germline V gene. The CDR3 has 13 amino acids. The CDR3 is CASSLGGLGEAFF.

This CDR3 reads CASSAGTGAGANVLTF. The chain carries TRBV9 and TRBJ2-6; TCRdb picks TRBD1, but there is no DNA to check that call. Per germline, CDR1 SGDLS and CDR2 YYNGEE. The CDR3 is 16 residues long.

The V gene is TRBV6-1, the J gene TRBJ1-1; without DNA, the TCRdb call of TRBD1 cannot be checked. The CDR3 has 13 residues. Germline values: CDR1 MNHNS, CDR2 SASEGT. CDR3 sequence: CASNPQGRAEAFF.

The rearrangement links TRBV5-1 to TRBJ2-7; checking the TCRdb D call of TRBD1 is not possible without DNA. This CDR3 is 17 amino acids long. CDR1 and CDR2 from the germline V gene are SGHRS and YFSETQ. The CDR3 is CASSYSSGTRGAYEQYF.

The chain is built from TRBV7-9 and TRBJ1-2; TCRdb returns TRBD1, unconfirmable since there is no DNA. The CDR3 is 16 amino acids. The germline V gene encodes CDR1 SEHNR and CDR2 FQNEAQ (reference sequence). The CDR3 here is CASSLEDPRGSYGYTF.